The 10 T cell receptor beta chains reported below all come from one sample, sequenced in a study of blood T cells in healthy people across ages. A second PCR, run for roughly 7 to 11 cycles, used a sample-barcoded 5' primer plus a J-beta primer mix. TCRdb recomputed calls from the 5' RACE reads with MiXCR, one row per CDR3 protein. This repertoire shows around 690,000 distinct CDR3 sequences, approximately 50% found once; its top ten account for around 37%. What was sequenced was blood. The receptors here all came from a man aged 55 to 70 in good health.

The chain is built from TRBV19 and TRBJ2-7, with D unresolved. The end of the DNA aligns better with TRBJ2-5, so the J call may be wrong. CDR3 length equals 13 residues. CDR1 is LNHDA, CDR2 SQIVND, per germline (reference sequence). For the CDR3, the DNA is TGTGCCAGTAGTTCTCCGTCCCGGGAGACCCAGTACTTC. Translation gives CASSSPSRETQYF.

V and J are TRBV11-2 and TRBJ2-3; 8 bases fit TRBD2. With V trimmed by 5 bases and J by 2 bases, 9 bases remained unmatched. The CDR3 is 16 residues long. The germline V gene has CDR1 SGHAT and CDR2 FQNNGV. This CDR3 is CASSPQAGEFTDTQYF. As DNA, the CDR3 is TGTGCCAGCAGCCCCCAAGCGGGGGAATTCACAGATACGCAGTATTTT.

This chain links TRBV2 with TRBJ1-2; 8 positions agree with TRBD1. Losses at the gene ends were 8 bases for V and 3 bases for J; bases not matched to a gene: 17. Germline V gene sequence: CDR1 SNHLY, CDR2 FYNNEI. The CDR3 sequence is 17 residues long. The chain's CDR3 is CASWGVAGGVSDYGYTF. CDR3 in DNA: TGTGCCAGCTGGGGGGTCGCAGGGGGCGTCAGTGACTATGGCTACACCTTC.

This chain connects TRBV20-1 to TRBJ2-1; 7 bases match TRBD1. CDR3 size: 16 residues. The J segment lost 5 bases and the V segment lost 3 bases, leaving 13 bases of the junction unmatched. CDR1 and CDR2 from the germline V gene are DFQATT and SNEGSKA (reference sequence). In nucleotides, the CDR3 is TGCAGTGCTAGGCGCCCCCGACAGGGTGGGGACAATGAGCAGTTCTTC. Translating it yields CSARRPRQGGDNEQFF.

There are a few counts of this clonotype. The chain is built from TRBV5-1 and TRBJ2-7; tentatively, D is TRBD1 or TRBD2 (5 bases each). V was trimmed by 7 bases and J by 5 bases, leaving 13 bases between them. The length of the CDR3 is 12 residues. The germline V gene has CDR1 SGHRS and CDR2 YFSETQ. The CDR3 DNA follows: TGCGCCAGCCGCATCGGGGCCGACGAGCAGTACTTC. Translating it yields CASRIGADEQYF. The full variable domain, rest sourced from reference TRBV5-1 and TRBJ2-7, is KAGVTQTPRYLIKTRGQQVTLSCSPISGHRSVSWYQQTPGQGLQFLFEYFSETQRNKGNFPGRFSGRQFSNSRSEMNVSTLELGDSALYLCASRIGADEQYFGPGTRLTVT.

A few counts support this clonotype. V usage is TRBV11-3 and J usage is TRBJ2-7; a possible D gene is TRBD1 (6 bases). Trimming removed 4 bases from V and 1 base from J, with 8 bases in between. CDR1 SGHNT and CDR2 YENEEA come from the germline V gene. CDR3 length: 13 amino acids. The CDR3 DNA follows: TGTGCCAGCAGCTCACAGGGATCCTACGAGCAGTACTTC. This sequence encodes CASSSQGSYEQYF.

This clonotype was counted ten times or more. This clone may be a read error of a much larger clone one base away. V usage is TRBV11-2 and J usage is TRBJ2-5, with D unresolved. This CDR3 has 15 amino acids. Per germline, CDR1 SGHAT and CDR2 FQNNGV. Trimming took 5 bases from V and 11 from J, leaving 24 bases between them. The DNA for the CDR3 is TGTGCCAGCAGCCCAGATGTGGGTGGGTACAATGAGCAGTACTTC. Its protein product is CASSPDVGGYNEQYF.

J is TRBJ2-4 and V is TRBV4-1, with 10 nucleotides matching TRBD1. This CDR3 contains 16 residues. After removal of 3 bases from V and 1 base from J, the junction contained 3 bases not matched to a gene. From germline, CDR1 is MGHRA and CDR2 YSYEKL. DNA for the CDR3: TGCGCCAGCAGCCAGGAGGGACAGGGGGCCAAAAACATTCAGTACTTC. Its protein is CASSQEGQGAKNIQYF.

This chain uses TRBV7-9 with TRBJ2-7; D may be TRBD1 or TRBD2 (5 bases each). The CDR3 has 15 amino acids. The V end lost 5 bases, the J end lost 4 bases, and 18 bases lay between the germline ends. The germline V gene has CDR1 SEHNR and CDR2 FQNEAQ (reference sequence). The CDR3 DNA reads TGTGCCAGCAGCCCTGAGTGGGGGAACTCATACGAGCAGTACTTC. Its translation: CASSPEWGNSYEQYF.

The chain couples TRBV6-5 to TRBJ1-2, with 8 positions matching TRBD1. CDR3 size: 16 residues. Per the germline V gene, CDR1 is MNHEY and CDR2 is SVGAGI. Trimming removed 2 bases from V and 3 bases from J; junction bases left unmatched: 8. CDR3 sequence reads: CASSYLTTRGHYGYTF. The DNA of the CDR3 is TGTGCCAGCAGTTACCTAACAACCAGGGGGCACTATGGCTACACCTTC.